This TCR beta chain was obtained from a study of regulatory T cells in long-lasting Graves disease. Study results and caveats: Possibly, accuracy suffered from the small sample size.

V gave up 3 bases and J gave up 10 bases, with 16 bases separating them. CDR1 MRHNA and CDR2 SNTAGT come from the germline V gene. CDR3 length: 14 residues. Time point of the sample: newly diagnosed GD, antithyroid drugs for less than 3 months. RNA extracted from PBMCs served as the sequencing template. The authors built TCR beta libraries using iRepertoire HTBI primers and Arm-PCR of CDR3 regions. TCRdb passed the multiplex PCR reads through MiXCR, listing each CDR3 protein once. The profile shows more than 300,000 distinct CDR3 sequences, around 15% of them singletons. Note on this clonotype: Its antigen is as yet unknown.

This sequence originates from a female donor with Graves disease. Sequenced here: peripheral blood mononuclear cells (PBMCs), sampled at new diagnosis, from a patient treated with antithyroid drugs. The J gene is TRBJ2-1, the V gene TRBV6-4; D remains unclear. CDR3 loop: CASSEGPAVREQFF. The DNA for the CDR3 is TGTGCCAGCAGTGAGGGCCCCGCGGTGAGGGAGCAGTTCTTC.